This section outlines one TCR beta chain sequence together with its context. The specificity of this receptor is unknown. No base-level quality is on record; no much larger clone is a single base apart. TCRbeta CDR3 regions were amplified from genomic DNA by means of the immunoSEQ Assay, a bias-controlled multiplex PCR. Regarding the original processing steps: The number of nucleated cells in each sample was estimated by amplification of reference gene primers within the assay. Sequence reads were collapsed and filtered to measure the absolute abundance of every unique TCRbeta CDR3 rearrangement. Productive Simpson clonality was computed per sample as the square root of Simpson's diversity index over productive rearrangements. This is the immuneACCESS table as TCRdb keeps it, with only in-frame sequences that have V and J called. A part of the clones is gone; compared with another copy, unresolved V genes explain less than half, and the rest is unexplained. V and J calls and clone size are those listed in that table; D and trimming were worked out from the DNA. In this sample the table shows approximately 170,000 clones, 80% to 90% of which occur a single time. The ten largest clones capture roughly 2% of the sample.

This sample was included in a study of blood T cell repertoires in COVID-19 (dated by TCRdb to the early 2020s). For context, the study as a whole: Collaborator samples came from the United States, Italy and Spain and covered acute and convalescent phases of COVID-19. The prospective study material was composed of cDNA or gDNA derived from T cells, B-cell-depleted T cells, or PBMCs. Subjects who had been exposed to COVID-19, were actively infected with it, or had recovered from it provided the deeply sampled blood TCRbeta repertoires that made up the dataset. Where available, HLA class I and class II types were obtained from metadata supplied by the sample provider rather than from assay-based typing. The samples were drawn from the first 160 participants of the ongoing ImmuneRACE study and from under 1,500 subjects provided by 6 global collaborators. The repertoires were made available in a free public database intended to serve as a resource for research on the immune response to SARS-CoV-2. The sample metadata nearly always contained a de-identified subject ID, COVID-19 status, age in years and sex. Results the study describes overall, beyond this receptor: Clinical and demographic metadata were provided uncurated, with the amount varying by source and participant.

V was cut back by 5 bases and J by 0 bases, leaving a gap of 16 bases between them. The germline V gene gives CDR1 as SGHAT and CDR2 as FQNNGV. The CDR3 measures 17 amino acids from cysteine to phenylalanine. The kept DNA is CDR3 alone, 51 bases in frame from the first base. The collaborating institutions used their own protocols to collect whole blood in K2EDTA tubes. Collaborator samples were shipped for TCRbeta analysis as frozen whole blood, isolated PBMCs, or DNA extracted from either sample type. This TCR derives from a woman of 80 years or more with acute or convalescent COVID-19. What was sequenced was peripheral blood. Recombination linked TRBV11-2 to TRBJ1-4; no D gene is confidently identified. The nucleotides read TGTGCCAGCAGCCCCGGTCACAGCCCTACAACTAATGAAAAACTGTTTTTT. The encoded protein is CASSPGHSPTTNEKLFF.